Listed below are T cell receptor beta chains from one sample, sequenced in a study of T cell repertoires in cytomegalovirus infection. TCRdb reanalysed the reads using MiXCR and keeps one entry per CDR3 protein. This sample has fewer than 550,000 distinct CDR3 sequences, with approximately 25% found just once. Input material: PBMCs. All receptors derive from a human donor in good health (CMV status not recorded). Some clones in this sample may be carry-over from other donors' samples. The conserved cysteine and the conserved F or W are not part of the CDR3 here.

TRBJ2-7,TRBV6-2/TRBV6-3,ASSQVTSYEQY
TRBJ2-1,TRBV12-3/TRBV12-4,ASRVRAHNEQF
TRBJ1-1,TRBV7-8,ASSFGQSTEAF
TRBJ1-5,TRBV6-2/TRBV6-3,ASRDLTGGNQPQH
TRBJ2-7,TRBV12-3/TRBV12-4,ASRLLLAGDEQY
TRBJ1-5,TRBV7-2,ASSLRQGFQPQH
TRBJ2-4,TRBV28,ASSFGGEGNIQY
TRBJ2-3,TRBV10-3,AISEPSSGLDTDTQY
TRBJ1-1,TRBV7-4,ASSLAEGTEAF
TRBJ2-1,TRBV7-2,ASSLVAGQVLDEQF